Shown below are 7 T cell receptor beta chains from a single sample sequenced in a study of blood T cell repertoires in COVID-19. Measured with immunoSEQ multiplex PCR; TCRdb has only the in-frame clones, and not every one. Here the sample spans approximately 300,000 clones, 92% being singletons. The sample taken for sequencing was PBMCs or T cells enriched from blood (not recorded which). These receptor sequences come from a woman in her 30s who had recovered from COVID-19.

The chain is built from TRBV7-2 and TRBJ1-1, with TRBD1 identical over 8 bases. The ends lost 4 bases at V and 0 bases at J; junction bases unmatched: 4. The CDR3 contains 15 residues. The germline CDR1 and CDR2 sequences are SGHTA and FQGNSA. As DNA, the CDR3 is TGTGCCAGCAGCTCCACGGACAGGGTGAACACTGAAGCTTTCTTT. This codes for CASSSTDRVNTEAFF.

The rearrangement joins TRBV18 to TRBJ1-1; D uncertain. Germline V lookup: CDR1 KGHSH, CDR2 LQKENI. V lost 3 bases and J 8 bases, leaving 19 bases between the germline ends. The CDR3 is made up of 15 amino acids. The CDR3 bases are TGTGCCAGCTCACCGGGTAGTCCGCGCGGTCGAGAAGCTTTCTTT. It codes for CASSPGSPRGREAFF. Complete variable domain (other parts from reference TRBV18 and TRBJ1-1): NAGVMQNPRHLVRRRGQEARLRCSPMKGHSHVYWYRQLPEEGLKFMVYLQKENIIDESGMPKERFSAEFPKEGPSILRIQQVVRGDSAAYFCASSPGSPRGREAFFGQGTRLTVV.

This clone occurred once. This chain joins TRBV18 and TRBJ2-1; possible D gene TRBD2, 6 bases. This CDR3 spans 16 amino acids. In germline, CDR1 is KGHSH, CDR2 LQKENI. V was clipped by 0 bases and J by 8 bases, with 17 bases between them. The CDR3 DNA is TGTGCCAGCTCACCACCGCGGGCTAGCGCTAGGGATGAGCAGTTCTTC. Protein: CASSPPRASARDEQFF.

This clone was observed a single time. A junction boundary mismatches the germline segment, possibly from a read error. This chain uses TRBV7-7 with TRBJ2-5; 9 bases align to TRBD2. CDR3 length: 16 amino acids. Germline V CDR1 and CDR2: SSHAT, FNYEAQ (reference sequence). In DNA, the CDR3 is TGTGCTAGCAGCTTAGATCCCGCGGGGGGGTTGGAGACCCAGTACTTC. It codes for CASSLDPAGGLETQYF.

The rearrangement uses TRBV6-4 and TRBJ2-1, with a tentative D call TRBD2 (6 bases). The germline V gene encodes CDR1 MRHNA and CDR2 SNTAGT. V was cut by 6 bases and J by 0 bases, with 12 bases left in between. The CDR3 length is 15 residues. The CDR3 DNA follows: TGTGCCAGCAGGCGGGTCGGGGGCTCCTACAATGAGCAGTTCTTC. Its protein is CASRRVGGSYNEQFF.

The V and J genes are TRBV7-9 and TRBJ2-7, with 7 positions matching TRBD1. The CDR3 has 15 amino acids. Germline values: CDR1 SEHNR, CDR2 FQNEAQ (reference sequence). The ends lost 4 bases at V and 4 bases at J; junction bases unmatched: 10. This CDR3 reads CASSSREGGAYEQYF. The CDR3 DNA is TGTGCCAGCAGCTCAAGGGAAGGGGGCGCGTACGAGCAGTACTTC.

As to this clone: This may come from a read error, since a much larger clone is one base off. The gene calls are TRBV7-9 and TRBJ2-7; 7 bases align to TRBD1. The CDR3 spans 12 residues. Germline loops: CDR1 SEHNR, CDR2 FQNEAQ (reference sequence). With V trimmed by 3 bases and J by 5 bases, 1 base remained unmatched. DNA for the CDR3: TGTGCCAGCAGCTTGACAGGGAACGAGCAGTACTTC. Translated: CASSLTGNEQYF.